This T cell receptor beta chain was sequenced for a study of cytomegalovirus exposure and HLA in healthy donors (dated by TCRdb to between 2016 and 2019). Some background on the complete study: An earlier analysis of 587 of the donors reported about 250 Gb of sequence data and about 100 million unique TCR beta sequences from some 180 million T cells. Around 300 gigabases of sequencing data and approximately 93 million unique TCR sequences were included in an early release covering about 700 HLA-typed donors. The genetic ancestry cluster associated with self-reported Caucasian donors included 80% to 90% of the 398 genotyped donors. The study aimed to test whether cataloging public T cell receptors could reveal signatures of past pathogen exposure. The study profiled the T cell repertoires of hundreds of subjects by immunosequencing and related them to cytomegalovirus serostatus. Besides the first cohort of some 670 subjects, a separate validation cohort made up of over 100 different subjects was used. The study combined high-throughput TCR immunosequencing, statistical association of individual TCRs with disease status, and machine learning to predict cytomegalovirus infection status. To study patterns of TCR occurrence, a later analysis re-analyzed previously published TCR beta repertoires from under 750 donors and added high-resolution HLA genotyping. Rather than drawing on any new phenotypic data, the later analysis identified candidate immune exposures from TCR beta sequences and the way those sequences occurred across donors. An earlier analysis of around 580 of the donors used high-throughput TCR beta sequencing to judge whether each TCR beta V gene segment behaved as functional or pseudogenic. Alongside the repertoire data, information on donor age, sex, ethnicity and CMV serostatus was compiled. A later genetic analysis took genome-wide SNP genotypes for about 60% of the roughly 670 donors and used that subset as a discovery cohort. Every discovery cohort repertoire had been produced on one sequencing platform. Both class I and class II loci were covered by HLA typing, at four-digit resolution. Typing coverage varied by locus: about 629-630 donors for A, B, C, DRB1 and DQB1; approximately 560 for DQA1; about 570 for DPA1; 400 to 480 for DPB1. Because of strong linkage in the cohort, five DR-DQ haplotypes were treated as single units for association and clustering. On average, around 240,000 unique TCR beta nucleotide sequences were sequenced per donor among more than 350 genotyped donors of the cohort, with roughly 18% of those sequences being non-productive.

Libraries were built with the immunoSEQ multiplex PCR assay. For the multiplex PCR, a mixture combining 60 forward primers for TCR Vbeta segments and 13 reverse primers for TCR Jbeta segments was used. The CDR3 region of rearranged TCR beta genes was amplified from genomic DNA with a multiplex PCR assay. The Illumina HiSeq System was used to sequence the amplified TCR beta libraries as 87-base-pair reads. Per the source publication's procedure: Across the roughly 700 repertoires, a later analysis counted tens of millions of unique TCR beta chains, approximately 10 million of which were shared by at least two donors. Raw reads were error-corrected and collapsed into unique sequences with a nearest-neighbor algorithm that merged closely related sequences to remove PCR and sequencing errors. V, D and J gene segments were assigned by aligning CDR3 sequences to IMGT reference sequences. For a sequence to be retained, a match of at least six nucleotides to both a V gene segment and a J gene segment was required. A rearrangement was called productive if the CDR3 had no stop codons and remained in frame with V and J, and every other rearrangement was called non-productive. CDR3 was defined by IMGT convention, running from the second conserved V-encoded cysteine to the conserved J-encoded phenylalanine. The earlier analysis of roughly 590 of the donors excluded sequences that lacked an unambiguous match to a single V gene segment. An earlier analysis of approximately 590 of the donors classified V segments as functional when productive rearrangements were above 56.7% and as segregating when the standard deviation between donors was above 5%. A statistical classification framework was built to diagnose cytomegalovirus status from the catalog of TCR beta chain sequences. V and J gene assignment, in a later analysis, came from comparing TCR nucleotide sequences with IMGT/GENE-DB human TR gene sequences. Using the TCRdist pipeline, a later analysis assigned CDR3 sequences along with most-parsimonious VDJ recombination scenarios. In a later analysis, each TCR beta chain was defined by its CDR3 amino acid sequence together with its V-gene family, and reads without a unique V-gene family were excluded. To address suspected cross-contamination and a sequencing artifact, a later analysis removed around 590 highly shared, low-generation-probability nucleotide sequences. In a later analysis, a clonal expansion index was calculated for each public chain from normalized within-repertoire ranks of inferred template counts. A later analysis computed generation probabilities with a VDJ recombination model fitted to out-of-frame rearrangements, and checked the results against IGoR. In a later analysis, TCR-TCR, TCR-HLA and TCR-CMV co-occurrence was scored with hypergeometric tests, and a repertoire-size bias correction was applied to TCR pairs. A later analysis estimated false discovery rates by permuting HLA or CMV assignments 20 times. In a later analysis, co-occurring TCRs were grouped with DBSCAN, and TCRdist sequence similarity was added when clustering was performed within HLA-allele-positive subsets. Co-occurrence clustering excluded repertoires with fewer than 30,000 or more than 120,000 public chains, plus five with anomalous nucleotide sharing. The source is immuneACCESS, and TCRdb retained only in-frame sequences with V and J called. Part of the clones is not carried over; for the studies checked, unresolved V genes explain less than half of this, and the remainder is unexplained. D and trimming come from the DNA, and the V and J calls and clone size come from that table. For this sample the table gives 150,000 to 200,000 clones, of which approximately 86% were detected only once. The ten most abundant clones make up more than 1.5% of the sample.

The cohort comprised fewer than 700 healthy bone marrow donors. At the time of sampling, all cohort members were nominally healthy, though unrecorded immune exposures were likely present. The donor tested CMV seronegative and was one of the 352 seronegative cohort members. Every donor gave a peripheral blood sample, and the peripheral blood mononuclear cells from that sample were used for TCR beta sequencing. Genomic DNA extraction from the blood cell samples was performed with the Qiagen DNeasy Blood Extraction Kit. On this clone: The antigen it binds to is not known. No much larger clone exists at a distance of one base, and base qualities are not known.

CDR1 and CDR2, looked up from the germline V gene, are MNHNS and SASEGT. V and J lose 6 bases and 4 bases, and a span of 15 bases separates them. Spanning cysteine to phenylalanine, the CDR3 consists of 14 amino acids. CDR3 DNA only is kept here, 42 bases in frame from base 1. Results and caveats for the whole study, not just this receptor: The study listed 150 to 200 TCR beta chains as associated with cytomegalovirus. CMV serostatus was the only immune exposure information available for the cohort. A later analysis found that HLA-associated TCR beta chains were more clonally expanded and had lower generation probabilities than equally common non-associated chains. A further reported finding was that TCR beta sequences accurately predicted the HLA-A and HLA-B alleles for most subjects in the first cohort. Roughly uniform sequencing depth across donors was assumed in presence/absence analyses, although this assumption may not hold. Over 15 rarely observed V segments, including chromosome 9 orphons, were excluded from the earlier analysis of approximately 600 of the donors because counts were too low. The authors suggested that the approach could potentially be extended to other disease states and immunological phenotypes. When HLA alleles, especially DR and DQ, strongly co-occurred, TCR associations were difficult to assign to individual alleles. Linkage disequilibrium might explain the correlated functional status among segregating V segments, but an unknown experimental factor could not be ruled out. The 87-base-pair reads could not distinguish some IMGT-functional V segments, including TRBV6-2 and TRBV6-3, so those segments were excluded. In a later analysis, TCR association rates were found to vary across HLA loci, with the most associated TCRs seen for DRB1 alleles and the fewest for HLA-C alleles. Several of the top co-occurrence clusters appeared to be linked to parvovirus B19, influenza, CMV and Epstein-Barr virus, according to a later analysis. A cluster of highly shared sequence variants was judged likely to be a technical artifact of the sequencing pipeline. A later genetic analysis associated a missense DCLRE1C variant with V-gene and J-gene trimming of TCR beta chains, and an independent cohort replicated the association. HLA typing was unavailable for some donors at each locus, so association tests used only the typed subset. According to a later genetic analysis, donors in an Asian-associated ancestry cluster had fewer N-insertions in productive TCRs than the roughly 670-donor mean. According to a later analysis, most CMV-associated TCR beta chains appeared to be HLA-restricted, and the HLA associations seemed to be driven largely by CMV exposure. Broadly in line with IMGT annotations, most TCR beta V segments showed up in productive rearrangements about 90% or about 30% of the time in an earlier analysis of 450 to 750 of the donors. Most TCR sequences were observed very rarely across donors, whereas some public TCRs were present in many individuals. At a false discovery rate of 0.05, a later analysis linked around 15,000 TCR beta sequences to specific HLA alleles. Cytomegalovirus status was reported to be diagnosed by the classifier with high specificity and sensitivity in both the original and validation cohorts. A few of the identified cytomegalovirus-associated TCR beta chains were confirmed in vitro to be specific for cytomegalovirus antigens. Only TCR beta chains were sequenced in this cohort, and the absence of alpha or paired-chain data limited detectable features.

This TCR derives from a woman aged 18 to 35 in good health and CMV-seronegative. The rearranged segments are TRBV6-1 and TRBJ1-2; a weak D assignment points to TRBD1 (5 bases agree). Sequenced: PBMCs. The sequence in DNA is TGTGCCAGCAGACCCGACAGCCTTGGCTATGGCTACACCTTC. The translation is CASRPDSLGYGYTF.